Only one count was recorded for the clone carrying this T cell receptor beta chain. What it binds is not known. The sample is drawn from a study of Ad26.COV2.S vaccination and SARS-CoV-2 variants. Study-level points and caveats: Estimates derived from TCR breadth and depth analyses may have underestimated total T cell responses. The breadth of spike-specific CD8+ and CD4+ T cell responses after vaccination was reportedly substantial.

The CDR3 length is 12 residues. Trimming cost V 7 bases and J 4 bases, with 10 bases left between them. The germline V gene has CDR1 WSHSY and CDR2 SAAADI. Libraries were prepared by immunoSEQ multiplex PCR; TCRdb keeps only in-frame clonotypes and omits some of them. Of about 250,000 clones in the sample, around 87% are singletons; the top ten hold 3% to 4%. The treatment was: some 20 received Ad26.COV2.S at low or high dose, single or two shots; 5 received placebo; per-sample allocation not given. Collection of samples fell on day 63 after the first vaccine or placebo injection. This adult donor, from Boston, was 18-55 years old. Vaccination employed an Ad26 vector expressing the Wuhan-strain SARS-CoV-2 spike.

This receptor was obtained from a person aged 18 to 65 who received the Ad26.COV2.S COVID-19 vaccine or a placebo. The source material was peripheral blood, sampled in a trial of Ad26.COV2.S vaccine versus placebo. The rearrangement links TRBV10-2 to TRBJ2-5, with D maybe TRBD2 (5 bases). The CDR3 nucleotides read TGCGCCAGCACGTTGGCGGGAGAGACCCAGTACTTC. This codes for CASTLAGETQYF.